The next 3 T cell receptor beta chains were all read from a single sample in a study of tumor-infiltrating lymphocytes in primary liver carcinoma. From roughly 500 ng total RNA, TCR beta cDNA was generated with a primer in the constant region. Slightly modified ARM-PCR with three nested multiplex PCR rounds yielded TCR beta libraries. PCR rounds one and two used TRBV1-TRBV30 forward primers with a C-beta reverse primer for around 9 cycles each. A single record per CDR3 protein comes from TCRdb applying MiXCR to the multiplex PCR reads. This sample has roughly 50,000 distinct CDR3 sequences, with over 65% found just once. The source material, 20-30 mg of unsorted bulk tissue, was used to co-extract RNA and DNA. The source material was liver tumor tissue from sampling region 2. Subset denoted: tumor region T2, inferior pole. The receptors stem from a middle-aged man with primary liver carcinoma and hepatitis B virus infection.

As for this clonotype: The junction departs from the called germline gene at one end, perhaps through a read error. The chain joins TRBV29-1 to TRBJ2-1, with D possibly matching TRBD2 (6 bases). CDR3 size: 15 residues. Germline CDR1 SQVTM, CDR2 ANQGSEA. The CDR3 DNA follows: TGCAGCATTGAAGATCCCGGGAGCGCCTATAATGAGCAGTTCTTC. Protein: CSIEDPGSAYNEQFF.

Remarks on this clonotype: A junction boundary mismatches the germline segment, possibly from a read error. V gene TRBV11-2 combines with J gene TRBJ2-7; 9 positions match TRBD2. The length of the CDR3 is 18 residues. Germline values: CDR1 SGHAT, CDR2 FQNNGV. CDR3 in DNA: TGTGCCAGCAGCTTATCCGTTGGACTAGCGAGAGGGGGGTACGGGCAGCACTTC. Translation gives CASSLSVGLARGGYGQHF.

The V gene is TRBV29-1, the J gene TRBJ2-5; a weak D match, TRBD2 (6 bases). Per the germline V gene, CDR1 is SQVTM and CDR2 is ANQGSEA. This CDR3 comprises 13 residues. As DNA, the CDR3 is TGCAGTGTCGGGGGACTTAACAAAGAGACCCAGTACTTC. Translation gives CSVGGLNKETQYF.